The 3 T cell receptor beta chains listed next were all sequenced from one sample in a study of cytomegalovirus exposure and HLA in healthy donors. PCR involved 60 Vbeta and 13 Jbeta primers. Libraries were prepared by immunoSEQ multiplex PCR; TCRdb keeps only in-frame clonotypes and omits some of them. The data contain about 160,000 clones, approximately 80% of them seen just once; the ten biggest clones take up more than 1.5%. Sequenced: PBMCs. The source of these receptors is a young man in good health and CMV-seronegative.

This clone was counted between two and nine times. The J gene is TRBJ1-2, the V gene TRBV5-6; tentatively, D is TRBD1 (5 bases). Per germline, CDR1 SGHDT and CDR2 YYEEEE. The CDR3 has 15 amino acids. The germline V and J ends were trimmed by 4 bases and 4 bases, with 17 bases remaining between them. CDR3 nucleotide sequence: TGTGCCAGCAGCCGGGTCGGGGGGTGGGCCTATGGCTACACCTTC. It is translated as CASSRVGGWAYGYTF.

The CDR3 DNA reads as TGCGCCAGCAGCTCCCGACAGTACGGAGCGGCTTTCTTT. Its translation is CASSSRQYGAAFF. V gene TRBV5-1 combines with J gene TRBJ1-1; weak D call: TRBD1 (5 bases). V lost 3 bases, J lost 11 bases, and 17 bases lay in between. Per germline, CDR1 SGHRS and CDR2 YFSETQ. The CDR3 is made up of 13 amino acids.

In DNA form, the CDR3 reads TGTGCCAGCAGTGAATCCCAGGGGAATGAGCAGTTCTTC. Residues: CASSESQGNEQFF. The rearrangement links TRBV25-1 to TRBJ2-1; maybe TRBD1 (6 bases). CDR1 and CDR2 from the germline V gene are MGHDK and SYGVNS. V was pared by 1 base and J by 7 bases, with 8 bases between. CDR3 length: 13 residues.